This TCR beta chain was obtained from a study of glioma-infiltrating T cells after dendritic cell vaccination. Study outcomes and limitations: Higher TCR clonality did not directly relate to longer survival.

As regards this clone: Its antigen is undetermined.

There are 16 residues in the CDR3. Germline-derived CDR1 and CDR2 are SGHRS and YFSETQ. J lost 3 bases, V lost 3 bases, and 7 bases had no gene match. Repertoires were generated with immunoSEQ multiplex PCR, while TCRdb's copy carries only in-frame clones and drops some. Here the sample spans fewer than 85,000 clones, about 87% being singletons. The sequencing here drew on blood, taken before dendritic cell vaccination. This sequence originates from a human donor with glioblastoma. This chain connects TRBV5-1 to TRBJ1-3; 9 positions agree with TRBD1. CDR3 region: CASSSYTGGDGNTIYF. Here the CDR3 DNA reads TGCGCCAGCAGCTCCTACACAGGGGGCGATGGAAACACCATATATTTT.